This TCR beta chain stems from a study of T-cell reconstitution after alpha-beta-depleted transplantation in children. Unique molecular identifiers were incorporated into the prepared TCRbeta library. TCRdb analysed the PCR reads with MiXCR anew, one entry per CDR3 protein. The sample holds 600,000 to 700,000 distinct CDR3 sequences, around a sixth seen once. This CDR3 contains 15 residues. V was shortened by 3 bases and J by 4 bases, with 12 bases between the two germline ends. The sequence derives from a human donor who donated a stem cell graft to a child with acute myeloid leukemia. This chain links TRBV12-3 or TRBV12-4 with TRBJ2-2, with TRBD2 as a possible D gene (7 bases). The sample here was PBMCs from the stem cell graft donor, taken from the stem cell graft. CDR3 loop: CASSFRGAGTGELFF. The CDR3 DNA follows: TGTGCCAGCAGTTTTCGGGGGGCCGGCACCGGGGAGCTGTTTTTT.